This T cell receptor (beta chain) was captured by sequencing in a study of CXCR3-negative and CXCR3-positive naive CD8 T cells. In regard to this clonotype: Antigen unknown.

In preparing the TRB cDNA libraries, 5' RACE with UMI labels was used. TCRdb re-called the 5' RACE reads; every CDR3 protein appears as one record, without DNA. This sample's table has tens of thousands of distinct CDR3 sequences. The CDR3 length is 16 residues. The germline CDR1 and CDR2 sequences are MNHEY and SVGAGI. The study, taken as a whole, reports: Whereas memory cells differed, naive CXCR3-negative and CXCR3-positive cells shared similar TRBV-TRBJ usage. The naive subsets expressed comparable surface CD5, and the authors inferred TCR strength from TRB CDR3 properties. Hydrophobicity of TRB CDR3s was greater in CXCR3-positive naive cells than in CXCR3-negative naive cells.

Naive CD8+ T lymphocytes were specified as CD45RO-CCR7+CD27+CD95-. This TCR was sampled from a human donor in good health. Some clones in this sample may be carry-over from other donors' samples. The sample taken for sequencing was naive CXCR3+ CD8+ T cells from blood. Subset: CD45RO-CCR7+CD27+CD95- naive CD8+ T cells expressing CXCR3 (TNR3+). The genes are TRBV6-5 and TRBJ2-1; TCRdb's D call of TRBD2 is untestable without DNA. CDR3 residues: CASSYSGTSGGSEQFF.